The next 5 T cell receptor beta chains were all read from a single sample in a study of B cell selection in AIRE deficiency. TCRdb's table, derived via immunoSEQ multiplex PCR, lists solely in-frame clones and lacks some. The data contain over 20,000 clones, around 97% of them seen just once; the ten biggest clones take up around 0.17%. Sorting defined conventional CD4 T cells as CD4+CD127+. The sample was conventional CD4+ T cells sorted from PBMCs. The receptors were sampled from a human donor with AIRE deficiency.

The chain recombines TRBV18 with TRBJ1-5; the D is unclear. Per germline, CDR1 KGHSH and CDR2 LQKENI. Trimming shortened V by 3 bases and J by 3 bases, and 9 bases separated the two germline ends. The CDR3 loop spans 14 amino acids. Here the CDR3 DNA reads TGTGCCAGCTCACCGTCAACCCCCAATCAGCCCCAGCATTTT. Its translation: CASSPSTPNQPQHF.

The chain uses TRBV5-1 and TRBJ2-2; TRBD2 aligns across 7 bases. The CDR3 extends over 17 amino acids. V trimming: 1 base; J trimming: 0 bases; junction bases outside the gene matches: 6. The germline V gene has CDR1 SGHRS and CDR2 YFSETQ. The CDR3 coding sequence is TGCGCCAGCAGCTTGCCGGGAGGTAACGCGAACACCGGGGAGCTGTTTTTT. Translated, it gives CASSLPGGNANTGELFF. Using reference TRBV5-1 and TRBJ2-2 for the parts outside the CDR3, the full variable domain is KAGVTQTPRYLIKTRGQQVTLSCSPISGHRSVSWYQQTPGQGLQFLFEYFSETQRNKGNFPGRFSGRQFSNSRSEMNVSTLELGDSALYLCASSLPGGNANTGELFFGEGSRLTVL.

The V call is TRBV18, the J call TRBJ2-2; perhaps TRBD2 as D (5 bases). V gave up 3 bases and J gave up 2 bases, with 16 bases separating them. The CDR3 totals 17 residues. Germline values: CDR1 KGHSH, CDR2 LQKENI. The chain's CDR3 is CASSPSTRKLNTGELFF. In DNA form, the CDR3 reads TGTGCCAGCTCACCGAGCACTAGAAAACTTAACACCGGGGAGCTGTTTTTT.

As DNA, the CDR3 is TGTGCTAGTGGTTTGACCCTGGGAAATGAGCAGTTCTTC. This codes for CASGLTLGNEQFF. The rearrangement joins TRBV12-5 to TRBJ2-1, with unresolved D. CDR1 is LGHNT and CDR2 is FRNRAP in the germline V gene. Trimming took 2 bases from V and 7 from J, leaving 9 bases between them. The CDR3 runs 13 residues.

The V call is TRBV6-1, the J call TRBJ1-5, with TRBD1 matching over 8 bases. Per germline, CDR1 MNHNS and CDR2 SASEGT. The CDR3 loop spans 19 amino acids. J gave up 1 base and V 1 base, and 12 bases lay outside the gene matches. The CDR3 sequence is CASSEVPPDRVRSNQPQHF. CDR3 bases: TGTGCCAGCAGTGAAGTCCCACCGGACAGGGTGAGGAGCAATCAGCCCCAGCATTTT.